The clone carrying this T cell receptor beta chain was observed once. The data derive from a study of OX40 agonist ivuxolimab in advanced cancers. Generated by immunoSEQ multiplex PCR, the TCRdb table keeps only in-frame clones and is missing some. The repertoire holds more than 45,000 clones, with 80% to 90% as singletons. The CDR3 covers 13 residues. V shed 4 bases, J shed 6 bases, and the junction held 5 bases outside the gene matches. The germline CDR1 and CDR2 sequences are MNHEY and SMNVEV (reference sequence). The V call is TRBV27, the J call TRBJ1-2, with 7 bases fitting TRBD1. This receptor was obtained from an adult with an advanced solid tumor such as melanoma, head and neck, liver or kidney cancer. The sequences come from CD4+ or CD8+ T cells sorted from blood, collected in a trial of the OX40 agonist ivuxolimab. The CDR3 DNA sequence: TGTGCCAGCAGTTATCCAGGGGGAGATGGCTACACCTTC. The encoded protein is CASSYPGGDGYTF.